The next 3 T cell receptor beta chains were all read from a single sample in a study of blood T cell repertoires in COVID-19. Clones were sequenced by immunoSEQ multiplex PCR, and TCRdb holds only the in-frame ones, with some missing. The data hold 400,000 to 500,000 clones, with around nine tenths observed a single time. Sample: PBMCs or T cells enriched from blood (not recorded which). The receptor source for this set is a woman aged 18 to 35 who had been exposed to COVID-19.

This chain uses TRBV10-3 with TRBJ1-5; no reliable D call. The germline V gene has CDR1 ENHRY and CDR2 SYGVKD. Trimming removed 3 bases from V and 4 bases from J, with 4 bases in between. This CDR3 has 12 amino acids. The CDR3 DNA is TGTGCCATCAGTGAATTAAATCAGCCCCAGCATTTT. Protein product: CAISELNQPQHF.

This sequence joins TRBV10-1 and TRBJ1-2; D is perhaps TRBD1 (6 bases). Germline CDR1 reads WNHNN; CDR2 reads SYGVQD (reference sequence). V was shortened by 3 bases and J by 4 bases, with 9 bases between the two germline ends. The CDR3 is 13 residues long. Written as DNA, the CDR3 is TGCGCCAGCAGTGAAACAGGGACCTATGGCTACACCTTC. This codes for CASSETGTYGYTF.

The rearrangement uses TRBV5-6 and TRBJ2-7, with a possible D match to TRBD2 (5 bases). The CDR3 is 12 residues long. Germline CDR1 SGHDT, CDR2 YYEEEE. V shed 2 bases and J shed 2 bases, with 5 bases lying between them. This chain's CDR3 is CASSFGAYEQYF. In DNA form, the CDR3 reads TGTGCCAGCAGCTTCGGGGCCTACGAGCAGTACTTC. The whole variable domain, filled in from reference TRBV5-6 and TRBJ2-7, reads DAGVTQSPTHLIKTRGQQVTLRCSPKSGHDTVSWYQQALGQGPQFIFQYYEEEERQRGNFPDRFSGHQFPNYSSELNVNALLLGDSALYLCASSFGAYEQYFGPGTRLTVT.